The clone carrying this T cell receptor (beta chain) was counted a single time. Its antigen is unknown. Other DNA sequences in the sample encode the same CDR3. Repertoires were generated with immunoSEQ multiplex PCR, while TCRdb's copy carries only in-frame clones and drops some. The sample includes approximately 110,000 clones, 75% to 90% of them seen just once. The CDR3 contains 12 residues. The germline CDR1 and CDR2 sequences are SNHLY and FYNNEI. Trimming removed 7 bases from V and 4 bases from J, with 11 bases in between. This entry is derived from a study of T cell responses to AZD1222 COVID-19 vaccine. Findings of the study overall: No repertoire was sampled before or during the peak T cell response, only after it.

V usage is TRBV2 and J usage is TRBJ2-7, with D maybe TRBD1 (5 bases). This TCR derives from an adult who received the AZD1222 COVID-19 vaccine. Specimen: peripheral blood, collected 28 days after the second AZD1222 dose. CDR3 sequence: CASNQGGYEQYF. DNA for the CDR3: TGTGCCAGCAACCAGGGTGGGTACGAGCAGTACTTC.